This T cell receptor beta chain came from a study of blood T cell repertoires in COVID-19. Using immunoSEQ multiplex PCR, the repertoire was profiled, and TCRdb retains in-frame clones only, with some absent. The repertoire includes more than 200,000 clones, 65% to 90% of them detected once, and 1.5% to 2% sits in the top ten. Those who participated ranged in age from about 18 to 89 years and resided in around 22 US areas. Looked up from germline, CDR1 is SGHRS and CDR2 is YFSETQ. J was trimmed by 7 bases and V by 1 base; bases with no gene match: 9. The CDR3 is 15 residues long. The sample was PBMCs or T cells enriched from blood (not recorded which). The TCR sequence derives from a man in his forties who had recovered from COVID-19. The chain links TRBV5-1 to TRBJ2-5; 8 bases align to TRBD1. The CDR3 nucleotides read TGCGCCAGCAGCTTGTTAGCAGGGGGCGAGGGGACCCAGTACTTC. Protein sequence: CASSLLAGGEGTQYF.